Included here is one T cell receptor (beta chain) sequence, with context. Sequencing was performed with immunoSEQ multiplex PCR; in TCRdb, only in-frame clones are kept and a portion is missing. This sample has some 70,000 clones; 95% to 98% occur once, and the top ten carry 0.25% to 0.3%. This specimen belongs to a study of technical replicates of blood from a few donors. The CDR3 runs 11 residues. The germline gives CDR1 SNHLY, CDR2 FYNNEI. Deletions cut 8 bases from V and 3 bases from J, with 6 bases between. The sequenced material came from T cells isolated from PBMCs. The chain has TRBV2 and TRBJ2-3; D unclear. The TCR comes from a human donor in good health. The DNA of the CDR3 is TGTGCCAGCGCTCAGACAGATACGCAGTATTTT. As protein: CASAQTDTQYF.